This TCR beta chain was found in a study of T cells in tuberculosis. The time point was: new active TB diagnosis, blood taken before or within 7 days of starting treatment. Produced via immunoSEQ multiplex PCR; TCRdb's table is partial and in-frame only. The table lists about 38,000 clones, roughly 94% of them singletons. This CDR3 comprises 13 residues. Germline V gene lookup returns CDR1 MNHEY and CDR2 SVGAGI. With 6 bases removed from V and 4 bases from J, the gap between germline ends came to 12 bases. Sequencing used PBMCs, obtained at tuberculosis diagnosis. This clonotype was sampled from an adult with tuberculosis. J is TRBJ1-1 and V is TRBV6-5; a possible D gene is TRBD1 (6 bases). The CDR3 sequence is CASREQGPTEAFF. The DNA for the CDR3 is TGTGCCAGCAGAGAACAGGGACCCACTGAAGCTTTCTTT.